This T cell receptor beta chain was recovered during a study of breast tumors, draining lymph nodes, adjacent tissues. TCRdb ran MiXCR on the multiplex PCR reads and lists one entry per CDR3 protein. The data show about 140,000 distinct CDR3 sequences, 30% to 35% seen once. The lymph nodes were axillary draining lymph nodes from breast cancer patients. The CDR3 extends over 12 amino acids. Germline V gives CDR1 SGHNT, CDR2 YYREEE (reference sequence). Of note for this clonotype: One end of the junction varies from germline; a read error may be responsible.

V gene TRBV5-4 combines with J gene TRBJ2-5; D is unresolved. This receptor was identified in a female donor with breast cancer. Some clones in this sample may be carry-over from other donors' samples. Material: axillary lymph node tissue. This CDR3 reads CASSFPQATQYF. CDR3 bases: TGTGCCAGCAGCTTCCCTCAAGCGACCCAGTACTTC.